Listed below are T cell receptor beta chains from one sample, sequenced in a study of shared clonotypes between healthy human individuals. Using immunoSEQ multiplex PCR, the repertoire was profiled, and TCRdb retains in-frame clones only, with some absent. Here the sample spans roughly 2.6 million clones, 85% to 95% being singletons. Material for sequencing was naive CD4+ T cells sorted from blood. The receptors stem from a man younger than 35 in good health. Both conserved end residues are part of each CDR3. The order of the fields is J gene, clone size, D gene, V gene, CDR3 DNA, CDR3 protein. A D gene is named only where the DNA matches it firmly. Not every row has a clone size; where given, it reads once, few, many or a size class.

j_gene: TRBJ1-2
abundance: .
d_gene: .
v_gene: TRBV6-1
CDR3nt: TGTGCCAGCAGTGGCGGGGTCGGAAACTATGGCTACACCTTC
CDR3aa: CASSGGVGNYGYTF

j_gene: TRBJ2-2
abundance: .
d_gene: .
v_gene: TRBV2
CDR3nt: TGTGCCAGCAGCTACGAGGGGGCGAACACCGGGGAGCTGTTTTTT
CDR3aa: CASSYEGANTGELFF

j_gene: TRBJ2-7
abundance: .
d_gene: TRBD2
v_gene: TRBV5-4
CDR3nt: TGTGCCAGCAGCTTGAAGGGACTAGTAGCCGAGCAGTACTTC
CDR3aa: CASSLKGLVAEQYF

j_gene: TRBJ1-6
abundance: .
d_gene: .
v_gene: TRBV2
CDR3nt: TGTGCCAGCAGTCCTCGCCAACCATTCGCAGGCGGTTCACCCCTCCACTTT
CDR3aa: CASSPRQPFAGGSPLHF

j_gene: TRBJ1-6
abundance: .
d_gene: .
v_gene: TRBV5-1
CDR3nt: TGCGCCAGCAGCTTAGGGGAACTAGGTTCACCCCTCCACTTT
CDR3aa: CASSLGELGSPLHF

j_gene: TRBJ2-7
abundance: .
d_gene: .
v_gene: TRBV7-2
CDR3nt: TGTGCCAGCAGCCCCCCGGGACTTTCCCGGGGCAACGAGCAGTACTTC
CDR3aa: CASSPPGLSRGNEQYF

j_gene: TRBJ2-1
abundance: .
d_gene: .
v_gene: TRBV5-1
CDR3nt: TGCGCCAGCAGGCCGGACAATACCTACAATGAGCAGTTCTTC
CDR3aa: CASRPDNTYNEQFF

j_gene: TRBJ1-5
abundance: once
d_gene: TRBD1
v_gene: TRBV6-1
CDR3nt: TGTGCCAGCATTAGGACAGGGGCGAATCAGCCCCAGCATTTT
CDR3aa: CASIRTGANQPQHF

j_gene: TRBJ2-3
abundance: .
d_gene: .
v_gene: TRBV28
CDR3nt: TGTGCCAACCCCCCGGGTATTATTGGTACGCAGTATTTT
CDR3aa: CANPPGIIGTQYF

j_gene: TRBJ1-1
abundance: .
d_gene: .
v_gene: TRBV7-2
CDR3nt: TGTGCCAGCAGCGAAACCGTCGGAGGGGGGAACACTGAAGCTTTCTTT
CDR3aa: CASSETVGGGNTEAFF

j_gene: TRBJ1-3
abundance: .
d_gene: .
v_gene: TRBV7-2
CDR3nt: TGTGCCAGCAGTCGCAGGGGATTCTCTGGAAACACCATATATTTT
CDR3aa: CASSRRGFSGNTIYF

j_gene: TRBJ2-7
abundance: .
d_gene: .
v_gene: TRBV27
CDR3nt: TGTGCCAGCAGTTCCCTCCGGCTGGGGGCCAAGGGCAACGAGCAGTACTTC
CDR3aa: CASSSLRLGAKGNEQYF

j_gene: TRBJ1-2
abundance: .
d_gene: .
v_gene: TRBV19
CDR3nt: TGTGCCAGTAGTATCCGGGACGACTATGGCTACACCTTC
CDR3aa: CASSIRDDYGYTF

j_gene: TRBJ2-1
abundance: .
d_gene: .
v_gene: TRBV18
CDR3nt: TGTGCCAGCTCACCACCTAGCGCTGGCTACAATGAGCAGTTCTTC
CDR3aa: CASSPPSAGYNEQFF

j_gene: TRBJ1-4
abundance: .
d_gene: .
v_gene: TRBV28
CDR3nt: TGTGCCAGCAGATTATCGGACAGCTTTCATTTT
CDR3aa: CASRLSDSFHF

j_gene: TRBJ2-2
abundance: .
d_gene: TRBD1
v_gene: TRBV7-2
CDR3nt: TGTGCCAGCAGCTTAGCGGGACAGGGGATAACCGGGGAGCTGTTTTTT
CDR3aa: CASSLAGQGITGELFF

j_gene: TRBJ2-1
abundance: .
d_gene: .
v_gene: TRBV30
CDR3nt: TGTGCCTGGAATCGCGGGACCGATTACAATGAGCAGTTCTTC
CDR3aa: CAWNRGTDYNEQFF

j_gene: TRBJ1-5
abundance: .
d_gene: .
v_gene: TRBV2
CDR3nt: TGTGCCAGCCGGGACTGGGGGAATCAGCCCCAGCATTTT
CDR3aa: CASRDWGNQPQHF

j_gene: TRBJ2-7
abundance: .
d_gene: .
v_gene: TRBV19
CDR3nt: TGTGCCAGTAGTCCCGGGGCGGCAGGGATTTTGTACGAGCAGTACTTC
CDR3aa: CASSPGAAGILYEQYF

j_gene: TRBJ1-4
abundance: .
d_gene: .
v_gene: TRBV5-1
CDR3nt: TGCGCCAGCAGCTTGGGAGATAATGAAAAACTGTTTTTT
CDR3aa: CASSLGDNEKLFF

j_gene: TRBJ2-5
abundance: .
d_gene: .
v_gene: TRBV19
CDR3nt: TGTGCCAGTAGTATGCTCGGGTTGTCGGAGACCCAGTACTTC
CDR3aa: CASSMLGLSETQYF

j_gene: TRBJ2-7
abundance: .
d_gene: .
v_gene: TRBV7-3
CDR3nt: TGTGCCAGCAGCTTAGGCGGGGACTCCTACGAGCAGTACTTC
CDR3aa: CASSLGGDSYEQYF

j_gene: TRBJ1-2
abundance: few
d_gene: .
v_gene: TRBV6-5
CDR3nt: TGTGCCAGCAGTTACGTCTCCGGGGGCGCAGGTGGCTACACCTTC
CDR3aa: CASSYVSGGAGGYTF

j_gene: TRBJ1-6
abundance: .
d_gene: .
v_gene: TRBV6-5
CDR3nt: TGTGCCGGCAGGATCGGGGGTCTGGGTAATTCACCCCTCCACTTT
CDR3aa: CAGRIGGLGNSPLHF

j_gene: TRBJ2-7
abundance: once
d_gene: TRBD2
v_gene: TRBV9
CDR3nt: TGTGCCAGCAGCATACGGACTAGCCCCATCTACGAGCAGTACTTC
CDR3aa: CASSIRTSPIYEQYF

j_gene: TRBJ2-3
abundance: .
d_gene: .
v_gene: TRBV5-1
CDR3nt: TGCGCCAGCAGCTTGGTCGGGGAAACGGCACCAGGTGATACGCAGTATTTT
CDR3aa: CASSLVGETAPGDTQYF

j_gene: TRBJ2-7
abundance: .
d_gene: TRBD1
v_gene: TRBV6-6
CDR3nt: TGTGCCAGCAGTTACGGAGCGGGACAGGGCACCTACGAGCAGTACTTC
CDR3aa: CASSYGAGQGTYEQYF

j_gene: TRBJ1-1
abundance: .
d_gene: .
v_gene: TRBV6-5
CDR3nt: TGTGCCAGCAGGTTCGGGGGCATCACTGAAGCTTTCTTT
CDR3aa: CASRFGGITEAFF

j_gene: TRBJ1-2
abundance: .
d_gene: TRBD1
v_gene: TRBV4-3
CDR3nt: TGCGCCAGCAGCCAAGAGATCGGGACAGAAGCATTGCGAGGCTACACCTTC
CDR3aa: CASSQEIGTEALRGYTF

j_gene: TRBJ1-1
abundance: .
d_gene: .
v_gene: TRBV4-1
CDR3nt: TGCGCCAGCAGCCAAGACCCCAGGGCGCGGGGTATGGACACTGAAGCTTTCTTT
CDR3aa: CASSQDPRARGMDTEAFF

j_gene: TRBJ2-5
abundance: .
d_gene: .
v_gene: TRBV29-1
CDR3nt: TGCAGCGTTTTAGGGCCTAGCGTCGACCAAGAGACCCAGTACTTC
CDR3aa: CSVLGPSVDQETQYF

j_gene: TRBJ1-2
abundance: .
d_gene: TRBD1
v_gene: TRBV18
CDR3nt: TGTGCCAGCTCGCAGGGACAGGACCTCTATTATGGCTACACCTTC
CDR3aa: CASSQGQDLYYGYTF

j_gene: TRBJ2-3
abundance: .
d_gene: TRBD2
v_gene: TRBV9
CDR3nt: TGTGCCAGCAGCGTAGGGTCGGGGGGTGGAGATACGCAGTATTTT
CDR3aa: CASSVGSGGGDTQYF

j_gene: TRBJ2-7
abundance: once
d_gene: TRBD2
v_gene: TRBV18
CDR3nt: TGTGCCAGCTCACCACCTCTCGGGGAGGGTACGTGGACAAAGTTC
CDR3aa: CASSPPLGEGTWTKF

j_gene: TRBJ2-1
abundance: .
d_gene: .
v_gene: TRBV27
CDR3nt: TGTGCCAGCAGAGTGGGGGTTCAGGGGGAGCAGTTCTTC
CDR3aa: CASRVGVQGEQFF

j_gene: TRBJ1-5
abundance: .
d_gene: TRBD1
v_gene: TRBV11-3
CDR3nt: TGTGCCAGCAGCCCCGGACAGGCGGTTAGCAATCAGCCCCAGCATTTT
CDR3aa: CASSPGQAVSNQPQHF

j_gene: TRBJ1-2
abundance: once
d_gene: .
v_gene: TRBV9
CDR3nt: TGTGCCAGCAGCGTAGATGGGGGATTCTATGGCTACACCTTC
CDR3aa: CASSVDGGFYGYTF

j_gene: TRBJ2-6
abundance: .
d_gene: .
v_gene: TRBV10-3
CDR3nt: TGTGCCATCAGTGGGGAAGCCCCTGGGGCCAACGTCCTGACTTTC
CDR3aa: CAISGEAPGANVLTF

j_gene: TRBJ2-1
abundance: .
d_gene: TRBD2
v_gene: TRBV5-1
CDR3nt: TGCGCCAGCAGCCGGGGGGGCCCCAACAATGAGCAGTTCTTC
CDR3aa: CASSRGGPNNEQFF

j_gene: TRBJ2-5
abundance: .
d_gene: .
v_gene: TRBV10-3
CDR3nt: TGTGCCATCAGGACGGCCCATACACGAACTCGCGGGAAAATCCCGACCCCACAAGAGACCCAGTACTTC
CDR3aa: CAIRTAHTRTRGKIPTPQETQYF

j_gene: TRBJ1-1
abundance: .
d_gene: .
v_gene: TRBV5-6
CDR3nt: TGTGCCAGCAGCGGTAACACTGAAGCTTTCTTT
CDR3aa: CASSGNTEAFF

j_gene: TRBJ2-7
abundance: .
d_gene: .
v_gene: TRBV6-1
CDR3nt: TGTGCCAGCAGGAGGGGTGGGTGGGGCTACGAGCAGTACTTC
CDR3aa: CASRRGGWGYEQYF

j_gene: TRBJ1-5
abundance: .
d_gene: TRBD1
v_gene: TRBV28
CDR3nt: TGTGCCAGCAGTGCGGACAGGGTACTCAATCAGCCCCAGCATTTT
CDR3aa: CASSADRVLNQPQHF

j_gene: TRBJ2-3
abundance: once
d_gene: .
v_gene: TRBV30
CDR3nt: TGTGCCTGGAGTGTAAAGTCTAGTTCAGATACGCAGTATTTT
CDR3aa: CAWSVKSSSDTQYF

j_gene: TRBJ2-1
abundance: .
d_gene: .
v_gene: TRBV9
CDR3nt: TGTGCCAGCAGCACACAATACAATGAGCAGTTCTTC
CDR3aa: CASSTQYNEQFF

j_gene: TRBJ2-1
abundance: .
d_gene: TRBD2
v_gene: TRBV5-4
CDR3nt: TGTGCCAGCAGCATCGAATTACTAGCGGGAGACTTCGGCTCCTACAATGAGCAGTTCTTC
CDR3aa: CASSIELLAGDFGSYNEQFF

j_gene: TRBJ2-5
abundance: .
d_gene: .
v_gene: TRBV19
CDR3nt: TGTGCCAGTAGTTCCGGGGGTCTGGGGGAGACCCAGTACTTC
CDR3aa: CASSSGGLGETQYF

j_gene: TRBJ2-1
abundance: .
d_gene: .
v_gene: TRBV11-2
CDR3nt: TGTGCCAGCAGCTTAGGACAGGCATACAATGAGCAGTTCTTC
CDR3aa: CASSLGQAYNEQFF

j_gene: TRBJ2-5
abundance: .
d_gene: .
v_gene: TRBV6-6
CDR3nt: TGTGCCAGCAGACATCAGGAGGGGCCCTGGCAAGAGACCCAGTACTTC
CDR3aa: CASRHQEGPWQETQYF

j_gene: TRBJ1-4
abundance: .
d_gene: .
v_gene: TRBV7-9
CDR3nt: TGTGCCAGCAGCCGCCAGAGTGCAACTAATGAAAAACTGTTTTTT
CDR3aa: CASSRQSATNEKLFF

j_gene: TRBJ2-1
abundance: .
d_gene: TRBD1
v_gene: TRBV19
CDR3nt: TGTGCCACTAGACAGGGCCTAAACTACAATGAGCAGTTCTTC
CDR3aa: CATRQGLNYNEQFF

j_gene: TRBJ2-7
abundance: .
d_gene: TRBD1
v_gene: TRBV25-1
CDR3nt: TGTGCCAGCAGTCCCCGGGACAGAAGATCCTACGAGCAGTACTTC
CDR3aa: CASSPRDRRSYEQYF

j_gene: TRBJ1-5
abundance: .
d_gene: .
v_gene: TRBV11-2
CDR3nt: TGTGCCAGCAGCCTTTCCGGACAGAGGAATCAGCCCCAGCATTTT
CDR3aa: CASSLSGQRNQPQHF